The 21 T cell receptor beta chains below were found in one sample sequenced in a study of cytomegalovirus exposure and HLA in healthy donors. Primers: 60 Vbeta forward and 13 Jbeta reverse. Libraries were prepared by immunoSEQ multiplex PCR; TCRdb keeps only in-frame clonotypes and omits some of them. There are roughly 110,000 clones in the sample; 76% occur only once, and about 2% lies in the top ten. The specimen was PBMCs. All receptors come from a man between 18 and 35 years old in good health and CMV-seronegative.

The gene calls are TRBV29-1 and TRBJ1-1; D might be TRBD1 (5 bases). The germline V gene has CDR1 SQVTM and CDR2 ANQGSEA. Trimming took 2 bases from V and 0 from J, leaving 7 bases between them. CDR3 length: 13 residues. The CDR3 bases are TGCAGCGTTGAAACAGGCATGAACACTGAAGCTTTCTTT. Residues: CSVETGMNTEAFF.

The rearrangement links TRBV9 to TRBJ1-2, with 11 bases aligning to TRBD1. CDR3 length: 13 residues. The junction had 1 base not matched to a gene; V was cut back by 4 bases and J by 5 bases. The germline V gene has CDR1 SGDLS and CDR2 YYNGEE. CDR3 in amino acids: CASSRDRGYGYTF. CDR3 sequence (DNA): TGTGCCAGCAGCCGGGACAGGGGGTATGGCTACACCTTC.

V gene TRBV6-5 combines with J gene TRBJ2-1, with D perhaps matching TRBD1 (6 bases). The V end was cut by 6 bases, the J end by 8 bases, with 17 bases between. The CDR3 extends over 14 amino acids. The germline gives CDR1 MNHEY, CDR2 SVGAGI. The CDR3 DNA sequence: TGTGCCAGCAGCCGGTCGCCGGGACACTATGAGCAGTTCTTC. It codes for CASSRSPGHYEQFF.

This chain uses TRBV7-2 with TRBJ1-2; D gene unclear. CDR1 and CDR2 from the germline V gene are SGHTA and FQGNSA. CDR3 length equals 14 residues. The V end was cut by 1 base, the J end by 8 bases, with 14 bases between. This chain's CDR3 is CASSLGSREEGYTF. In nucleotides, the CDR3 is TGTGCCAGCAGCTTAGGTTCGAGGGAAGAAGGCTACACCTTC. Supplemented by reference TRBV7-2 and TRBJ1-2, the full variable domain reads GAGVSQSPSNKVTEKGKDVELRCDPISGHTALYWYRQSLGQGLEFLIYFQGNSAPDKSGLPSDRFSAERTGGSVSTLTIQRTQQEDSAVYLCASSLGSREEGYTFGSGTRLTVV.

This clone has only one observation. The rearrangement joins TRBV5-6 to TRBJ2-7; 12 bases are a match to TRBD1. The junction had 8 bases not matched to a gene; V was cut back by 4 bases and J by 9 bases. The CDR3 totals 14 residues. From germline, CDR1 is SGHDT and CDR2 YYEEEE. The CDR3, as DNA: TGTGCCAGCAGCACGGGACAGGGGGCTGGTTCGCAGTACTTC. It codes for CASSTGQGAGSQYF. The variable domain in full, with the rest retrieved from reference TRBV5-6 and TRBJ2-7, is DAGVTQSPTHLIKTRGQQVTLRCSPKSGHDTVSWYQQALGQGPQFIFQYYEEEERQRGNFPDRFSGHQFPNYSSELNVNALLLGDSALYLCASSTGQGAGSQYFGPGTRLTVT.

By share of the sample, this clone is medium-sized (0.01 to 0.1%). Here the CDR3 DNA reads TGTGCCAGCAGTTACTCGTCGGACAGGGGGCAAGGTACGCAGTATTTT. This sequence encodes CASSYSSDRGQGTQYF. The chain uses TRBV6-5 and TRBJ2-3, with 11 bases aligning to TRBD1. The CDR3 sequence is 16 residues long. Germline V gene data show CDR1 as MNHEY and CDR2 as SVGAGI. V dropped 0 bases and J dropped 8; count of bases not matched to a gene: 7.

The chain has TRBV6-5 and TRBJ2-7; D might be TRBD2 (6 bases). The germline V gene encodes CDR1 MNHEY and CDR2 SVGAGI. This CDR3 has 14 residues. The germline V and J ends were trimmed by 0 bases and 3 bases, with 9 bases remaining between them. CDR3 nucleotides: TGTGCCAGCAGTTACTCACCGGAGGGCTACGAGCAGTACTTC. Residues: CASSYSPEGYEQYF.

This clone was seen more than once but under ten times. This chain joins TRBV21-1 and TRBJ1-1; the table's TRBD1 call for D was not verified on the DNA. TRBV21-1 is a documented pseudogene. This CDR3 region has 12 residues. CDR3 loop: CASSKAGGRAFF. In DNA, the CDR3 is TGTGCCAGCAGCAAAGCAGGGGGTCGAGCTTTCTTT.

The CDR3: CATSRDPRLAGHTGELFF. The CDR3 nucleotides are TGTGCCACCAGCAGAGACCCGAGACTAGCGGGGCACACCGGGGAGCTGTTTTTT. The rearrangement joins TRBV15 to TRBJ2-2, with 11 bases lining up with TRBD2. J gave up 3 bases and V 0 bases, and 6 bases lay outside the gene matches. Germline CDR1 LNHNV, CDR2 YYDKDF (reference sequence). The CDR3 sequence is 18 residues long.

This clone showed up just a few times. CDR3 nucleotide sequence: TGTGCCAGCAGGCTAGACAGCACAGATACGCAGTATTTT. It specifies CASRLDSTDTQYF. The chain employs TRBV5-6 and TRBJ2-3; no clear D gene. The CDR3 is 13 amino acids. CDR1 and CDR2 (germline): SGHDT, YYEEEE. Trimming left V 5 bases short and J 0 bases short, with 7 bases between.

Here the CDR3 reads CASSQLRGTGAGDTEAFF. The DNA for the CDR3 is TGCGCCAGCAGCCAACTCCGGGGGACAGGGGCCGGCGACACTGAAGCTTTCTTT. The V gene is TRBV4-3, the J gene TRBJ1-1; 10 bases map to TRBD1. The CDR3 is 18 residues long. Germline V gives CDR1 LGHNA, CDR2 YSLEER. V shed 2 bases, J shed 3 bases, and the junction held 12 bases outside the gene matches.

The chain employs TRBV10-3 and TRBJ2-7, with D perhaps matching TRBD2 (6 bases). The V and J ends lost 0 bases and 3 bases respectively, with 12 bases between them. The CDR3 extends over 15 amino acids. From germline, CDR1 is ENHRY and CDR2 SYGVKD. The CDR3 loop reads CAISESGTQHYEQYF. CDR3 nucleotide sequence: TGTGCCATCAGTGAGTCCGGGACTCAACACTACGAGCAGTACTTC.

The rearrangement joins TRBV4-3 to TRBJ1-2, with 9 bases lining up with TRBD1. The CDR3 loop spans 14 amino acids. The germline gives CDR1 LGHNA, CDR2 YSLEER. The ends lost 4 bases at V and 7 bases at J; junction bases unmatched: 7. The DNA for the CDR3 is TGCGCCAGCAGCCTCCTACAGGGGGCGGCTGGCTACACCTTC. It encodes CASSLLQGAAGYTF.

This clone has just a few counts. This chain connects TRBV7-9 to TRBJ2-1; D not certain. The CDR3 runs 14 residues. V was pared by 5 bases and J by 0 bases, with 8 bases between. CDR1 and CDR2 from the germline V gene are SEHNR and FQNEAQ (reference sequence). The CDR3 spells CASSPPSSYNEQFF. DNA for the CDR3: TGTGCCAGCAGCCCACCGAGCTCCTACAATGAGCAGTTCTTC.

This clone was counted between two and nine times. V is TRBV10-3 and J is TRBJ1-1; D unresolved. The CDR3 runs 13 residues. Germline lookup yields CDR1 ENHRY and CDR2 SYGVKD. The ends were cut back, 4 bases at V and 2 bases at J, with 8 bases in the middle. The CDR3: CAISGGLNTEAFF. The CDR3 region has the DNA TGTGCCATCAGTGGAGGGTTAAACACTGAAGCTTTCTTT.

The chain links TRBV6-6 to TRBJ1-4, with unresolved D. The CDR3 is made up of 14 amino acids. In germline, CDR1 is MNHNY, CDR2 SVGAGI (reference sequence). Trimming took 7 bases from V and 4 from J, leaving 13 bases between them. CDR3 nucleotide sequence: TGTGCCAGCAAGAAGGGAGGCAGTAATGAAAAACTGTTTTTT. Translated: CASKKGGSNEKLFF.

The chain recombines TRBV5-4 with TRBJ2-7, with 9 bases aligning to TRBD1. In germline, CDR1 is SGHNT, CDR2 YYREEE (reference sequence). The CDR3 covers 14 residues. Trimming removed 4 bases from V and 6 bases from J; junction bases left unmatched: 8. CDR3 sequence (DNA): TGTGCCAGCAGCCACCGGGACAGGGTTTTCGAGCAGTACTTC. Its protein is CASSHRDRVFEQYF.

This chain joins TRBV29-1 and TRBJ2-6; D is unclear. CDR1 and CDR2 from the germline V gene are SQVTM and ANQGSEA. This CDR3 spans 14 amino acids. V lost 3 bases to trimming and J lost 0 bases, with 6 bases between them. CDR3 residues: CSVDESSGANVLTF. The CDR3, as DNA: TGCAGCGTTGATGAGAGCTCTGGGGCCAACGTCCTGACTTTC.

This clone appeared a few times. The genes are TRBV6-5 and TRBJ2-7; maybe TRBD2 (6 bases). The ends were cut back, 5 bases at V and 4 bases at J, with 9 bases in the middle. CDR3 length: 12 amino acids. Per germline, CDR1 MNHEY and CDR2 SVGAGI. The CDR3 DNA sequence: TGTGCCAGCAGTCGTCGGGGGTACGAGCAGTACTTC. The encoded protein is CASSRRGYEQYF.

This chain connects TRBV5-1 to TRBJ2-7, with unresolved D. CDR3 length: 11 residues. V was pared by 4 bases and J by 2 bases, with 4 bases between. CDR1 and CDR2 from the germline V gene are SGHRS and YFSETQ. The CDR3 is CASSPTYEQYF. The CDR3, as DNA: TGCGCCAGCAGCCCCACCTACGAGCAGTACTTC.

V usage is TRBV5-6 and J usage is TRBJ2-3; D uncertain. Germline-derived CDR1 and CDR2 are SGHDT and YYEEEE. The CDR3 runs 16 residues. Trimming removed 4 bases from V and 2 bases from J, with 17 bases in between. The CDR3 nucleotides are TGTGCCAGCAGCCACCGGTCGGTTAGCTCCACAGATACGCAGTATTTT. Amino acid sequence: CASSHRSVSSTDTQYF.